Following are 6 T cell receptor beta chains from one sample sequenced in a study of T-cell memory formation after mild COVID-19. TCRdb reprocessed the 5' RACE reads via MiXCR and lists one record per CDR3 protein. Here the sample spans about 33,000 distinct CDR3 sequences, under 25% being singletons. The sequencing input was PBMCs or a T cell subset sorted from them (not recorded which). All receptors come from an adult who had mild COVID-19 (a few samples of this study predate the infection). Cell type and time point are not known.

The genes are TRBV5-1 and TRBJ2-7; maybe TRBD1 (5 bases). The CDR3 length is 15 residues. The germline V gene has CDR1 SGHRS and CDR2 YFSETQ. V was cut by 0 bases and J by 0 bases, with 10 bases left in between. The CDR3 DNA follows: TGCGCCAGCAGCTTGGTCCAGGGCCTCTCCTACGAGCAGTACTTC. This gives the protein CASSLVQGLSYEQYF. Full variable domain (remainder filled in from reference TRBV5-1 and TRBJ2-7): KAGVTQTPRYLIKTRGQQVTLSCSPISGHRSVSWYQQTPGQGLQFLFEYFSETQRNKGNFPGRFSGRQFSNSRSEMNVSTLELGDSALYLCASSLVQGLSYEQYFGPGTRLTVT.

This clonotype was seen repeatedly, ten times or more. This chain links TRBV5-5 with TRBJ1-2; 8 bases match TRBD1. The germline V gene has CDR1 SGHKS and CDR2 YYEKEE (reference sequence). Unmatched junction bases numbered 8, after V lost 5 bases and J lost 2 bases. There are 15 residues in the CDR3. The CDR3 loop is CASRSGTGANYGYTF. Here the CDR3 DNA reads TGTGCCAGCAGGTCCGGGACAGGTGCCAACTATGGCTACACCTTC.

This clonotype was picked up many times. The chain has TRBV19 and TRBJ1-1, with 8 bases identical to TRBD1. After removal of 5 bases from V and 1 base from J, the junction contained 3 bases not matched to a gene. The CDR3 has 14 amino acids. CDR1 and CDR2 from the germline V gene are LNHDA and SQIVND (reference sequence). CDR3 DNA: TGTGCCAGTAGTGGGGACAGGAGGAACACTGAAGCTTTCTTT. Residues: CASSGDRRNTEAFF.

In its sample, this clonotype was seen many times. The chain joins TRBV7-9 to TRBJ2-6; the D call may be TRBD1 or TRBD2 (5 bases each). Per the germline V gene, CDR1 is SEHNR and CDR2 is FQNEAQ (reference sequence). This CDR3 region has 18 residues. V was trimmed by 6 bases and J by 0 bases, leaving 18 bases between them. CDR3 DNA sequence: TGTGCCAGCAGACCCCGGGACGTTCATACCTCTGGGGCCAACGTCCTGACTTTC. Translated: CASRPRDVHTSGANVLTF. Combining the CDR3 with reference TRBV7-9 and TRBJ2-6 gives the whole variable domain DTGVSQNPRHKITKRGQNVTFRCDPISEHNRLYWYRQTLGQGPEFLTYFQNEAQLEKSRLLSDRFSAERPKGSFSTLEIQRTEQGDSAMYLCASRPRDVHTSGANVLTFGAGSRLTVL.

This clonotype has just a few counts. This chain uses TRBV19 with TRBJ1-5, with D maybe TRBD1 (6 bases). CDR1 is LNHDA and CDR2 is SQIVND in the germline V gene (reference sequence). Between the trimmed V and J ends, which lost 7 bases and 4 bases, there was a span of 11 bases. The CDR3 has 13 amino acids. DNA for the CDR3: TGTGCCAGTACAGGACAGAGAAATCAGCCCCAGCATTTT. Amino acid sequence: CASTGQRNQPQHF.

This clonotype was seen repeatedly, ten times or more. The rearrangement joins TRBV20-1 to TRBJ2-1, with 7 bases that match TRBD2. CDR1 is DFQATT, CDR2 SNEGSKA, per germline (reference sequence). The CDR3 loop spans 14 amino acids. The junction had 2 bases not matched to a gene; V was cut back by 3 bases and J by 0 bases. This CDR3 is CSASSGASYNEQFF. CDR3 DNA: TGCAGTGCTAGCAGCGGGGCCTCCTACAATGAGCAGTTCTTC.